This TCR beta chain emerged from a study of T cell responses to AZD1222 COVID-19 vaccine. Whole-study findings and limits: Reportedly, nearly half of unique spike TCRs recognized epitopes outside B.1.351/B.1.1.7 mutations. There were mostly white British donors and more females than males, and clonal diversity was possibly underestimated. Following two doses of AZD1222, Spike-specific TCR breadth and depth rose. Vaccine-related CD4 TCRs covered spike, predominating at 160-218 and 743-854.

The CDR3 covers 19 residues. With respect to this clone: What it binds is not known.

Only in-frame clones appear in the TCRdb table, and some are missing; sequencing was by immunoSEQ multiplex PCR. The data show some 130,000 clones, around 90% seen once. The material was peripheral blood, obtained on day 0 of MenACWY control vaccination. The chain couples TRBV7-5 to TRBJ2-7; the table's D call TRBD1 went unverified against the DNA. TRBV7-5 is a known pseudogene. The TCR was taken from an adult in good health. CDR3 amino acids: CVRSLEGYPTLPELYEQYF. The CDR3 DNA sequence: TGTGTCAGAAGCTTAGAGGGGTACCCTACCCTACCTGAACTCTACGAGCAGTACTTC.